This TCR beta chain was recorded in a study of blood T cells in healthy people across ages. This clonotype occurred a few times. What it binds is not known. Broader study findings: Changes seen in expanded clonotypes were possibly confounded by donor CMV status left unknown.

Germline V gene sequence: CDR1 SGHVS, CDR2 FQNEAQ. Unmatched junction bases numbered 6, after V lost 1 base and J lost 4 bases. The CDR3 is 15 residues long. It was with a sample-barcoded 5' primer and a J-beta primer mix that a second PCR of about 6 to 12 cycles was run. A single record per CDR3 protein comes from TCRdb applying MiXCR to the 5' RACE reads. Of roughly 1,100,000 distinct CDR3 sequences detected, almost 25% appear once; the ten largest clones hold 0.65% to 0.75%. These same data were also listed under a study on T cells of mothers and their children. As that report states: cDNA synthesis used all extracted RNA, 1.5 ug per 15 ul. Each mother gave over 8 million TCR beta CDR3 reads; each child, around 2.8 million. Thymic selection molds TCR recombination output in a comparable way in related and unrelated pairs.

The TCR was taken from a girl aged 2-10 years in good health. The rearrangement links TRBV7-8 to TRBJ2-5, with 7 bases lining up with TRBD1. Sequenced sample: blood. The CDR3 DNA reads TGTGCCAGCAGCTTAGATAACAGGGGACGAGAGACCCAGTACTTC. Amino acids: CASSLDNRGRETQYF.